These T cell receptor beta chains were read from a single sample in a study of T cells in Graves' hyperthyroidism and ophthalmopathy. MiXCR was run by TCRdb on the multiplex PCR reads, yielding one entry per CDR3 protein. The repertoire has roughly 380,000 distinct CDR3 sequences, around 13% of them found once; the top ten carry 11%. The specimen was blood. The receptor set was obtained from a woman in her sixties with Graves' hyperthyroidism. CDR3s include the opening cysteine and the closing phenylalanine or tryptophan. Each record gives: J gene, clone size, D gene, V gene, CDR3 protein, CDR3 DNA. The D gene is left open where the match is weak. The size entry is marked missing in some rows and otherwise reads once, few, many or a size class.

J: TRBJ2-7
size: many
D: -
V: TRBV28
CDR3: CASTGYGTPLGQYF
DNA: TGTGCCAGCACGGGCTACGGGACACCCCTCGGGCAGTACTTC

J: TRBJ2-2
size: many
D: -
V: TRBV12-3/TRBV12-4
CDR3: CASSFVVRPGVGPTGELFF
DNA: TGTGCCAGCAGTTTTGTGGTGAGGCCAGGTGTTGGGCCTACCGGGGAGCTGTTTTTT

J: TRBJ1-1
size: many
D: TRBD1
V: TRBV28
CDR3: CASSSAGTVNTEAFF
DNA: TGTGCCAGCAGTTCTGCCGGGACAGTGAACACTGAAGCTTTCTTT

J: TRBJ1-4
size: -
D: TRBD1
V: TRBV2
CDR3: CASSGQGGEKLFF
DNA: TGTGCCAGCAGTGGCCAGGGGGGTGAAAAACTGTTTTTT

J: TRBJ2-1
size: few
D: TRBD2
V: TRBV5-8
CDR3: CASSFTNSGSDSYNEQFF
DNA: TGTGCCAGCAGCTTCACTAATAGCGGGAGCGACTCCTACAATGAGCAGTTCTTC

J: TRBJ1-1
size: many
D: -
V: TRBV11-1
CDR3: CASSGPHGTEAFF
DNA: TGTGCCAGCTCCGGACCCCATGGCACTGAAGCTTTCTTT

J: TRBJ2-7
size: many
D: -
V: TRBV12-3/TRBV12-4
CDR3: CASSFSGGGTYEQYF
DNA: TGTGCCAGCAGTTTTTCTGGAGGGGGAACCTACGAGCAGTACTTC

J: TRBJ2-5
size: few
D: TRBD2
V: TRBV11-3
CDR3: CASSFWTSGQETQYF
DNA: TGTGCCAGCAGCTTTTGGACTAGCGGCCAAGAGACCCAGTACTTC

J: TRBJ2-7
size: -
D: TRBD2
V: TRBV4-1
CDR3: CASSQGLAGGVVTYEQYF
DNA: TGCGCCAGCAGCCAAGGACTAGCGGGAGGGGTGGTTACCTACGAGCAGTACTTC

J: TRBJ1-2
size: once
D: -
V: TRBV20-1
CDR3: CSAMEHTAGGYTF
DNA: TGCAGTGCTATGGAACACACAGCGGGTGGCTACACCTTC

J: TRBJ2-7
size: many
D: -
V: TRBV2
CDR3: CASSGLDPYEQYF
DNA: TGTGCCAGCAGTGGACTAGACCCCTACGAGCAGTACTTC